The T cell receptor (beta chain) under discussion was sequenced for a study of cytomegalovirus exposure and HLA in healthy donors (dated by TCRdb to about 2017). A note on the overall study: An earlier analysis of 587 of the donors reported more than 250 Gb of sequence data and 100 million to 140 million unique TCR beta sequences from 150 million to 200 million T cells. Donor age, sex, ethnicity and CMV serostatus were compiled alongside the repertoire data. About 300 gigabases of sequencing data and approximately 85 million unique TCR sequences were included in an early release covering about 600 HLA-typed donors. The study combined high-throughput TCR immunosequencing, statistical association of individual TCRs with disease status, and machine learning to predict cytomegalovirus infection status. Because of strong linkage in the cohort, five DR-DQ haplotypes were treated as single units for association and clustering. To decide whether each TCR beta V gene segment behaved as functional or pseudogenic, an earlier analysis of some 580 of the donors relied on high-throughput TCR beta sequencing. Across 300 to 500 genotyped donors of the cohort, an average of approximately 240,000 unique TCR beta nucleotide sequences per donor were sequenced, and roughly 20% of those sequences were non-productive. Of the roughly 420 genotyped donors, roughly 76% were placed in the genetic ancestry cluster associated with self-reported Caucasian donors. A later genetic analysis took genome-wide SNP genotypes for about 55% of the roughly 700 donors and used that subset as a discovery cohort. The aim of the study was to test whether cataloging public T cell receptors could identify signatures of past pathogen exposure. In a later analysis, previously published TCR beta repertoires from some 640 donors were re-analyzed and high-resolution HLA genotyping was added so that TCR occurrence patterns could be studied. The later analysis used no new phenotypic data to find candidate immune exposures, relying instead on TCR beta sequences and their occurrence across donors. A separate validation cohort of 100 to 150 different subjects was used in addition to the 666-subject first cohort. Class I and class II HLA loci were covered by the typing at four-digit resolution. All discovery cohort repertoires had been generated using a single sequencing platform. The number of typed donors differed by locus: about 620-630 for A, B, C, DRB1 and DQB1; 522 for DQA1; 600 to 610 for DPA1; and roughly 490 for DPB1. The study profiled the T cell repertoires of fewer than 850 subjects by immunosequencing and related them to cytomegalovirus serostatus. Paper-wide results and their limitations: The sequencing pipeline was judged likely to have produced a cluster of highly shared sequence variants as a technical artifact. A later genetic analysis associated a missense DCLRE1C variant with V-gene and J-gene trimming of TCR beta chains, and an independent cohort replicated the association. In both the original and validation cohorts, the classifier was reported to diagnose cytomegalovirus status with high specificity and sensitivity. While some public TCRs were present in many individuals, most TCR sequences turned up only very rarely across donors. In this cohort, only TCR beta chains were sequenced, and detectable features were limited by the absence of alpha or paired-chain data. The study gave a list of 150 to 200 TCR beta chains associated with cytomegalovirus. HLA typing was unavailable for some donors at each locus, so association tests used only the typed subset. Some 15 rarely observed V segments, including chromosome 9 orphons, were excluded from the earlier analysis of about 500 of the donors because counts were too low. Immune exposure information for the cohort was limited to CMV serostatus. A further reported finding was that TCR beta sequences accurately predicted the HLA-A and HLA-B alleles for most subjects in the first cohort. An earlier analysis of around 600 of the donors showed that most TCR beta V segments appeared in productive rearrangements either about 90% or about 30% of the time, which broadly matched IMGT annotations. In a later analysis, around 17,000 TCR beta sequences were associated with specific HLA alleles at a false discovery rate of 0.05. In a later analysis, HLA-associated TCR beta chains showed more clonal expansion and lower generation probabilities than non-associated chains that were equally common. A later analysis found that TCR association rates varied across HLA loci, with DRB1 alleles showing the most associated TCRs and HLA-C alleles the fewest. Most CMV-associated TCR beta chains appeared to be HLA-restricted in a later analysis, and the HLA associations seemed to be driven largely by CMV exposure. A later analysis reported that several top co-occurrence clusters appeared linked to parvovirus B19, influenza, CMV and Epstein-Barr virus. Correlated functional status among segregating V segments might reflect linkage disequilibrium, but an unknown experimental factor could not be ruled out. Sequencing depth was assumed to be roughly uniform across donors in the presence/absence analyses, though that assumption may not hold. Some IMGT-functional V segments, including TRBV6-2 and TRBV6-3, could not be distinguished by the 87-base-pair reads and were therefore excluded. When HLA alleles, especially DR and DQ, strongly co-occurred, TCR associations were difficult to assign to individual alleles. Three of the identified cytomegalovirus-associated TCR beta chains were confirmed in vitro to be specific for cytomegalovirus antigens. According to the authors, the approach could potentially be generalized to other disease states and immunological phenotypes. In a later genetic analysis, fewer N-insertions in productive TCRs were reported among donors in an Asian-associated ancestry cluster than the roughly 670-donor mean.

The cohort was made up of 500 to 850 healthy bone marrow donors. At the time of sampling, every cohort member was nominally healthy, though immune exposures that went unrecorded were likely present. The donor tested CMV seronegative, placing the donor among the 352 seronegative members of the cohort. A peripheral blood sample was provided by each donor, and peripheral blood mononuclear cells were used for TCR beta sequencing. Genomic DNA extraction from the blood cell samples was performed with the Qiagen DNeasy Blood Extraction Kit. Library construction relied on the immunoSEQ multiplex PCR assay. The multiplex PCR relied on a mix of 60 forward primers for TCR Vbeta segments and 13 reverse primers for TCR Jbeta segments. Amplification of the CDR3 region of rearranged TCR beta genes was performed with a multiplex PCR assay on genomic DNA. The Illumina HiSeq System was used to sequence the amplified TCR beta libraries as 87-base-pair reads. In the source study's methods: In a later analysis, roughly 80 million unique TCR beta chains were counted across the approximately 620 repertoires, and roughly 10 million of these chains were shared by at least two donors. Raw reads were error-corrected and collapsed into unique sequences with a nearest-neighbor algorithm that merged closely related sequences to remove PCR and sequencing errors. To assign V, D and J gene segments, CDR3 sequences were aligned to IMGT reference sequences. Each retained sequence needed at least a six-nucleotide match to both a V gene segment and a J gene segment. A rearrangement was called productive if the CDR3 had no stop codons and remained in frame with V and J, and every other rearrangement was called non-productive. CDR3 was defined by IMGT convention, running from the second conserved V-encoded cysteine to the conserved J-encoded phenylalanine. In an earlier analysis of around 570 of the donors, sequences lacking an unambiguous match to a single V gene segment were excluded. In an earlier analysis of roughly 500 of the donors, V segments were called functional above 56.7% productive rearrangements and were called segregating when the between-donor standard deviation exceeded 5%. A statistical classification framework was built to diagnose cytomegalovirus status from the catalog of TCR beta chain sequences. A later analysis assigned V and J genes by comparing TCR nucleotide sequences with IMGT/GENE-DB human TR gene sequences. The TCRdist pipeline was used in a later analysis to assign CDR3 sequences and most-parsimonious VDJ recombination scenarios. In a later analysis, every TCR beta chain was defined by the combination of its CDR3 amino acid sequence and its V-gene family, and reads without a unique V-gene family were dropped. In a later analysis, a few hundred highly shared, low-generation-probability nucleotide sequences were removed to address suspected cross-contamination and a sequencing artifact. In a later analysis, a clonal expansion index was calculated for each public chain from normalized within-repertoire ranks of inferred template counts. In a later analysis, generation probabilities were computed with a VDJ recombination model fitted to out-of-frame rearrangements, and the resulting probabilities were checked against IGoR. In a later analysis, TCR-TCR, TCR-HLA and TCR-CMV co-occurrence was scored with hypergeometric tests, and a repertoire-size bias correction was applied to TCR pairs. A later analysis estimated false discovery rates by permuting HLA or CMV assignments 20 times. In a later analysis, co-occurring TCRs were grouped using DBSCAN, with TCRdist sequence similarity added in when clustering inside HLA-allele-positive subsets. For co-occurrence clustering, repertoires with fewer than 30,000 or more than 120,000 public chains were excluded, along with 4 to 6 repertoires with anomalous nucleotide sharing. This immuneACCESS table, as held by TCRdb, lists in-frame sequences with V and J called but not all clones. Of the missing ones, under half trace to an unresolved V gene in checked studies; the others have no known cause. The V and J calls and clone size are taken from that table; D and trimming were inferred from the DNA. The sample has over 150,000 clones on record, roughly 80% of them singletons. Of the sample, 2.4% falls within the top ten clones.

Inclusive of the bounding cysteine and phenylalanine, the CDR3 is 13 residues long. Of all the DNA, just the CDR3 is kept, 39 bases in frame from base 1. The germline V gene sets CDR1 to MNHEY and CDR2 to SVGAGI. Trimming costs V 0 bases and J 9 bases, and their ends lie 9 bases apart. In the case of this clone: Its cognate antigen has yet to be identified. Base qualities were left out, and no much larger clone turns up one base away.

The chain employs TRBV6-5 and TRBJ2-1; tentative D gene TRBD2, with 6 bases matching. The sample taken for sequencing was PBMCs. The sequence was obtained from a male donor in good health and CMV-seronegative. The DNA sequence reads TGTGCCAGCAGTTACTCCACCGGGGGTGAGCAGTTCTTC. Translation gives CASSYSTGGEQFF.